Only one count was recorded for the clone carrying this T cell receptor (beta chain). The antigen is undetermined. This entry comes from a study of breast tumors, draining lymph nodes, adjacent tissues. One entry per CDR3 protein results from TCRdb running MiXCR on the multiplex PCR reads. Of approximately 31,000 distinct CDR3 sequences in the sample, approximately 63% were seen once. V shed 3 bases, J shed 2 bases, and the junction held 3 bases outside the gene matches. CDR3 length: 14 amino acids. Germline lookup yields CDR1 MGHRA and CDR2 YSYEKL. General observations from the study: Luminal-like breast cancer showed significantly higher tumor–nontumor repertoire similarity than basal-like. Data fit most tumor T cells coming from lymph node, expanding in tumor. The lymph node origin of tumor T cells was framed as consistent with a hypothesis, not demonstrated. Tumors had less TCR diversity than lymph nodes, more than nontumor tissue.

This TCR derives from a female donor with breast cancer. Some clones in this sample may be carry-over from other donors' samples. The V gene is TRBV4-1, the J gene TRBJ2-7; 8 bases match TRBD1. The specimen was breast tumor tissue. The CDR3 here is CASSQGTGPYEQYF. CDR3 coding DNA: TGCGCCAGCAGCCAGGGGACAGGTCCCTACGAGCAGTACTTC.